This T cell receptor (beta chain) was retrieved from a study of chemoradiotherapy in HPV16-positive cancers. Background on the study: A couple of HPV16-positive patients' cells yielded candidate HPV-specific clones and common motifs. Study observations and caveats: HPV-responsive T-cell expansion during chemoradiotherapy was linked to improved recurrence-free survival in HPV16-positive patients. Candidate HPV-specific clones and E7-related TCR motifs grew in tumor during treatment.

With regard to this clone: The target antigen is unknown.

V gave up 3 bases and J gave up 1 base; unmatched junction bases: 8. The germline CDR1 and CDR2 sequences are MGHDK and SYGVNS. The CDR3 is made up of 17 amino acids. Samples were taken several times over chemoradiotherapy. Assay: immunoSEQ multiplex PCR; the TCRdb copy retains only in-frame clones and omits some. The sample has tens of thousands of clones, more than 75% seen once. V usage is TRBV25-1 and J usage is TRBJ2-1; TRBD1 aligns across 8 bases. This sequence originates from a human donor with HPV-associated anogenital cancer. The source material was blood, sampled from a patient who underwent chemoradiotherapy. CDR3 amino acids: CASSDTPGQGSYNEQFF. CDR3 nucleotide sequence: TGTGCCAGCAGTGATACCCCCGGACAGGGTTCCTACAATGAGCAGTTCTTC.